This T cell receptor beta chain came from a study of early T cells in non-severe SARS-CoV-2 infection. Between the trimmed V and J ends, which lost 6 bases and 9 bases, there was a span of 15 bases. CDR1 is MNHEY and CDR2 is SVGAGI in the germline V gene. There are 13 residues in the CDR3. The TCR library protocol was used to attach unique molecular identifiers. These identifiers were attached to individual cDNA molecules. MiXCR, run by TCRdb on the 5' RACE reads, gives a single entry per CDR3 protein. The sample lists around 110,000 distinct CDR3 sequences; around 10% were seen once. Source material: whole blood. The receptor's source is an adult who was a healthcare worker with PCR-confirmed SARS-CoV-2 infection or an uninfected control (not recorded which). This rearrangement joins TRBV6-5 to TRBJ2-1; no definite D call. The CDR3 protein is CASSYQRPGEQFF. CDR3 bases: TGTGCCAGCAGCTACCAGCGCCCCGGTGAGCAGTTCTTC.